This is a list of T cell receptor beta chains from one sample in a study of T-cell reconstitution after alpha-beta-depleted transplantation in children. TCRdb used MiXCR to reprocess the PCR reads, holding one entry per CDR3 protein. The sample contains around 370,000 distinct CDR3 sequences, around 10% of which appear only once. Material: PBMCs from the stem cell graft donor, obtained from the stem cell graft. Every receptor here comes from a human donor who donated a stem cell graft to a child with acute lymphoblastic leukemia. CDR3s include the opening cysteine and the closing phenylalanine or tryptophan. D genes are given only for firm matches. Clone sizes are given selectively: once, few, many, or a class where the clone is expanded.

d_gene	v_gene	abundance	j_gene	len	CDR3aa	CDR3nt
NA	TRBV7-9	many	TRBJ2-3	15	CASSPTGTGTDTQYF	TGTGCCAGCAGCCCCACCGGGACCGGCACAGATACGCAGTATTTT
NA	TRBV20-1	once	TRBJ2-3	16	CCASPLDGRTPDTQYF	TGCTGTGCTAGCCCTCTTGATGGGAGAACACCAGATACGCAGTATTTT
NA	TRBV4-1	few	TRBJ2-7	12	CASSHPRDEQYF	TGCGCCAGCAGCCACCCCAGGGACGAGCAGTACTTC
NA	TRBV20-1	few	TRBJ2-1	15	CSARDAGFHYNEQFF	TGCAGTGCTAGAGATGCGGGGTTTCATTACAATGAGCAGTTCTTC
NA	TRBV24-1	few	TRBJ1-4	16	CATNLTDISTNEKLFF	TGTGCCACCAACTTAACGGACATTTCAACTAATGAAAAACTGTTTTTT
TRBD2	TRBV20-1	many	TRBJ2-3	13	CSARSGSPDTQYF	TGCAGTGCTAGAAGCGGGAGCCCAGATACGCAGTATTTT
NA	TRBV5-1	NA	TRBJ2-7	15	CASNRGQGRDYEQYF	TGCGCCAGCAACCGAGGCCAGGGCAGGGACTACGAGCAGTACTTC
NA	TRBV12-3/TRBV12-4	few	TRBJ1-6	12	CASSFVRGSLHF	TGTGCCAGCAGTTTTGTGAGGGGGAGCCTCCACTTT
TRBD2	TRBV15	many	TRBJ2-7	16	CATSREIYGLAYEQYF	TGTGCCACCAGCAGAGAAATATACGGACTAGCGTACGAGCAGTACTTC
NA	TRBV5-5	many	TRBJ2-2	15	CASSLGGSNTGELFF	TGTGCCAGCAGCTTGGGGGGCTCGAACACCGGGGAGCTGTTTTTT
TRBD2	TRBV12-3/TRBV12-4	NA	TRBJ2-2	16	CASSSQREGPSGELFF	TGTGCCAGCAGTTCCCAGCGGGAGGGCCCATCCGGGGAGCTGTTTTTT
TRBD2	TRBV7-9	NA	TRBJ2-3	17	CASSSTALAGDTDTQYF	TGTGCCAGCAGCTCTACAGCACTAGCGGGAGACACAGATACGCAGTATTTT
NA	TRBV7-2	NA	TRBJ2-4	17	CASSLGLARIAKNIQYF	TGTGCCAGCAGCTTAGGGTTGGCTCGGATAGCCAAAAACATTCAGTACTTC
TRBD2	TRBV28	many	TRBJ2-7	17	CASSQSGTSGSKYEQYF	TGTGCCAGCAGTCAATCCGGGACTAGCGGGAGCAAATACGAGCAGTACTTC
TRBD1	TRBV15	NA	TRBJ1-1	15	CATSRDRGLTTEAFF	TGTGCCACCAGCAGGGACAGGGGGCTTACCACTGAAGCTTTCTTT
NA	TRBV12-3/TRBV12-4	NA	TRBJ2-5	13	CASRGPGRETQYF	TGTGCCAGCAGGGGTCCAGGGAGGGAGACCCAGTACTTC
TRBD2	TRBV28	many	TRBJ2-1	15	CASSSGLAGADEQFF	TGTGCCAGCAGTTCCGGCCTAGCGGGAGCGGATGAGCAGTTCTTC
TRBD2	TRBV5-1	many	TRBJ2-1	15	CASREGLAAYNEQFF	TGCGCCAGCAGGGAGGGACTAGCGGCCTACAATGAGCAGTTCTTC
TRBD2	TRBV9	few	TRBJ2-1	15	CASSAIAGAYNEQFF	TGTGCCAGCAGCGCTATAGCGGGAGCTTACAATGAGCAGTTCTTC
TRBD2	TRBV7-9	few	TRBJ2-7	15	CASSFPSGSSYEQYF	TGTGCCAGCAGCTTTCCTAGCGGGAGTTCCTACGAGCAGTACTTC
NA	TRBV6-4	few	TRBJ2-7	14	CASSWTRIPYEQYF	TGTGCCAGCAGTTGGACAAGGATCCCCTACGAGCAGTACTTC
TRBD1	TRBV2	NA	TRBJ1-4	15	CASSELTGSDEKLFF	TGTGCCAGCAGTGAATTGACAGGGAGTGATGAAAAACTGTTTTTT
TRBD1	TRBV12-3/TRBV12-4	many	TRBJ2-7	14	CASRSWDRGYEQYF	TGTGCCAGCAGGTCCTGGGACAGGGGTTACGAGCAGTACTTC